One and the same sample provided the 15 T cell receptor beta chains below, sequenced in a study of T cell responses to AZD1222 COVID-19 vaccine. Sequencing was performed with immunoSEQ multiplex PCR; in TCRdb, only in-frame clones are kept and a portion is missing. The table has about 100,000 clones, around 86% seen once; the top ten hold about 6%. The sample was peripheral blood, taken on day 0 of AZD1222 vaccination. The receptors stem from an adult in good health.

This clone is labeled medium-sized. The rearrangement links TRBV19 to TRBJ1-5; 7 bases are a match to TRBD1. Germline trimming cut 9 bases from V and 1 base from J; bases unmatched to any gene: 6. The V gene's germline CDR1 is LNHDA and CDR2 SQIVND (reference sequence). The CDR3 loop spans 14 amino acids. For the CDR3, the DNA is TGTGCCAGCCGCGCCAGGGGGAGCAATCAGCCCCAGCATTTT. This codes for CASRARGSNQPQHF.

This clone was picked up one time. This chain connects TRBV2 to TRBJ2-6, with 13 bases lining up with TRBD2. V lost 6 bases, J lost 0 bases, and 5 bases stayed unmatched. Germline values: CDR1 SNHLY, CDR2 FYNNEI. The CDR3 runs 18 residues. CDR3 residues: CASRELAGGSSGANVLTF. The CDR3 region has the DNA TGTGCCAGCAGGGAACTAGCGGGGGGGAGCTCTGGGGCCAACGTCCTGACTTTC. Together with reference TRBV2 and TRBJ2-6, the CDR3 gives the full variable domain: EPEVTQTPSHQVTQMGQEVILRCVPISNHLYFYWYRQILGQKVEFLVSFYNNEISEKSEIFDDQFSVERPDGSNFTLKIRSTKLEDSAMYFCASRELAGGSSGANVLTFGAGSRLTVL.

The V gene is TRBV19, the J gene TRBJ1-5, with D possibly TRBD1 on 5 matching bases. Germline values: CDR1 LNHDA, CDR2 SQIVND (reference sequence). This CDR3 region has 14 residues. Trimming took 4 bases from V and 2 from J, leaving 9 bases between them. CDR3 in DNA: TGTGCCAGTAGTACGGGGGTTGGCAATCAGCCCCAGCATTTT. Protein product: CASSTGVGNQPQHF.

V and J are TRBV27 and TRBJ2-7, with 8 positions matching TRBD1. There are 14 residues in the CDR3. CDR1 is MNHEY and CDR2 is SMNVEV in the germline V gene (reference sequence). V dropped 2 bases and J dropped 4; count of bases not matched to a gene: 4. In DNA, the CDR3 is TGTGCCAGCAGTTTACAGGGGGCTTGGTACGAGCAGTACTTC. It yields the protein CASSLQGAWYEQYF.

This chain's CDR3 is CASSLGGASPYEQYF. The DNA of the CDR3 is TGTGCCAGCAGCTTGGGTGGGGCATCCCCCTACGAGCAGTACTTC. The gene calls are TRBV5-4 and TRBJ2-7; TRBD1 might be the D (5 bases). The V end lost 0 bases, the J end lost 2 bases, and 12 bases lay between the germline ends. The germline V gene has CDR1 SGHNT and CDR2 YYREEE (reference sequence). This CDR3 region has 15 residues.

With respect to this clone: This CDR3 is also generated by other DNA sequences in the sample. This sequence joins TRBV19 and TRBJ2-1, with a weak D call TRBD1 (5 bases). The CDR3 is made up of 13 amino acids. The V gene's germline CDR1 is LNHDA and CDR2 SQIVND (reference sequence). The germline V and J ends were trimmed by 1 base and 6 bases, with 7 bases remaining between them. Here the CDR3 reads CASSIVGANEQFF. DNA for the CDR3: TGTGCCAGTAGTATAGTTGGGGCCAATGAGCAGTTCTTC.

The genes are TRBV19 and TRBJ1-3, with D hard to call. CDR3 length: 13 amino acids. Trimming left V 5 bases short and J 0 bases short, with 5 bases between. Per the germline V gene, CDR1 is LNHDA and CDR2 is SQIVND (reference sequence). CDR3 sequence reads: CASSDGSGNTIYF. In DNA form, the CDR3 reads TGTGCCAGTAGTGATGGCTCTGGAAACACCATATATTTT.

The CDR3 nucleotides read TGCGCCAGCAGCCAAGGGACTAGTCTAGATACGCAGTATTTT. Its protein product is CASSQGTSLDTQYF. V gene TRBV5-1 combines with J gene TRBJ2-3, with TRBD2 matching 8 bases. The CDR3 is 14 residues long. In germline, CDR1 is SGHRS, CDR2 YFSETQ. V lost 4 bases and J lost 5; bases outside the gene matches: 6.

The chain uses TRBV5-1 and TRBJ1-2; TRBD1 might be the D (6 bases). This CDR3 is built from 15 residues. V lost 0 bases and J lost 8, with 17 bases in between. Germline assignment: CDR1 SGHRS and CDR2 YFSETQ. The CDR3: CASSLDLGGASGYTF. CDR3 DNA: TGCGCCAGCAGCTTGGACTTAGGGGGGGCGAGCGGCTACACCTTC. The variable domain in full, with the rest retrieved from reference TRBV5-1 and TRBJ1-2, is KAGVTQTPRYLIKTRGQQVTLSCSPISGHRSVSWYQQTPGQGLQFLFEYFSETQRNKGNFPGRFSGRQFSNSRSEMNVSTLELGDSALYLCASSLDLGGASGYTFGSGTRLTVV.

This rearrangement joins TRBV12-2 to TRBJ1-2; no DNA check was done on the table's D call, TRBD1. TRBV12-2 corresponds to a pseudogene. The CDR3 loop spans 17 amino acids. CDR3 coding DNA: TGTGCAAGTCGCTTAATTTTGCAAACCCTACAGAACTATGGCTACACCTTC. Protein: CASRLILQTLQNYGYTF.

The rearrangement uses TRBV5-4 and TRBJ2-2, with 9 bases identical to TRBD1. CDR1 is SGHNT, CDR2 YYREEE, per germline (reference sequence). The CDR3 loop spans 14 amino acids. V shed 7 bases and J 8 bases; nucleotides not matched to a gene: 9. The CDR3 loop is CASGQGIKTGELFF. Written as DNA, the CDR3 is TGTGCCAGCGGACAGGGGATCAAGACGGGGGAGCTGTTTTTT.

V gene TRBV14 combines with J gene TRBJ1-2, with D unresolved. The germline V gene encodes CDR1 SGHDN and CDR2 FVKESK. This CDR3 comprises 14 residues. V lost 3 bases, J lost 7 bases, and 15 bases lay in between. This chain's CDR3 is CASSQVMEASGYTF. CDR3 DNA sequence: TGTGCCAGCAGCCAGGTTATGGAAGCCTCTGGCTACACCTTC.

The chain recombines TRBV7-9 with TRBJ2-5; D gene unclear. The ends were cut back, 1 base at V and 2 bases at J, with 5 bases in the middle. Per the germline V gene, CDR1 is SEHNR and CDR2 is FQNEAQ (reference sequence). CDR3 size: 13 residues. CDR3: CASSLVSQETQYF. The DNA for the CDR3 is TGTGCCAGCAGCTTAGTGTCTCAAGAGACCCAGTACTTC.

This clone was seen a single time. This chain links TRBV3-1 (or the pseudogene TRBV3-2) with TRBJ2-4; 8 bases are shared with TRBD2. Germline V gene data show CDR1 as LGHDT and CDR2 as YNNKEL (reference sequence). The J segment lost 0 bases and the V segment lost 1 base, leaving 14 bases of the junction unmatched. This CDR3 region has 20 residues. The CDR3 sequence: CASSQGLSAGVILAKNIQYF. DNA for the CDR3: TGTGCCAGCAGCCAAGGGTTGTCAGCGGGGGTTATACTAGCCAAAAACATTCAGTACTTC.

This clone was observed a few times. The chain uses TRBV2 and TRBJ1-2; D not certain. Germline V CDR1 and CDR2: SNHLY, FYNNEI. Trimming pared 8 bases from V and 1 base from J, leaving 11 bases between. This CDR3 region has 13 residues. CDR3 loop: CASQNSLNYGYTF. In nucleotides, the CDR3 is TGTGCCAGCCAGAACAGCCTTAACTATGGCTACACCTTC.